The subject of this entry is one T cell receptor (beta chain). The source of the sample is a study of blood T cell repertoires in COVID-19. Study in general: Spain, Italy and the United States supplied samples that represented acute and convalescent COVID-19. T cells, B-cell-depleted T cells, or PBMCs supplied cDNA or gDNA.

Per the germline V gene, CDR1 is ENHRY and CDR2 is SYGVKD. V lost 10 bases to trimming and J lost 2 bases; unmatched junction nucleotides: 6. The CDR3 loop spans 14 amino acids. In the authors' methods: From reference gene primer amplification, estimates of nucleated cell counts were derived. Clones were sequenced by immunoSEQ multiplex PCR, and TCRdb holds only the in-frame ones, with some missing. V, J and clone size derive from that table, while D and trimming were established from the DNA sequence. The sample records under 300,000 clones, more than 70% being singletons. V is TRBV10-3 and J is TRBJ1-5; 9 nucleotides align to TRBD1. Sequenced sample: peripheral blood. The receptor was isolated from a middle-aged woman who had recovered from COVID-19. CDR3 nucleotide sequence: TGTGCCAGCAGAACAGGGGGCGGCAATCAGCCCCAGCATTTT. Translating it yields CASRTGGGNQPQHF.